These 2 T cell receptor beta chains originate from one sample sequenced in a study of control samples from healthy donors and cancer patients. The repertoire was sequenced with immunoSEQ multiplex PCR; TCRdb's copy has only in-frame clones and lacks some. The table has some 71,000 clones, less than 95% seen once. The sequenced material came from PBMCs. These receptor sequences come from a woman aged 45 to 65 with colorectal cancer.

The chain recombines TRBV6-4 with TRBJ1-2; weak D call: TRBD1 (5 bases). Germline assignment: CDR1 MRHNA and CDR2 SNTAGT. Trimming stripped 2 bases from V and 0 bases from J, with 13 bases between. The CDR3 extends over 16 amino acids. CDR3 DNA sequence: TGTGCCAGCAGTGACGGGACCGAGTTAGCTAACTATGGCTACACCTTC. Its protein is CASSDGTELANYGYTF.

This CDR3 reads CASSWTGSNQPQHF. The CDR3 bases are TGTGCCAGCAGTTGGACAGGCAGCAATCAGCCCCAGCATTTT. V gene TRBV28 combines with J gene TRBJ1-5, with 7 bases aligning to TRBD1. Germline V gene sequence: CDR1 MDHEN, CDR2 SYDVKM. Trimming took 4 bases from V and 1 from J; bases not matched to a gene: 1. This CDR3 contains 14 residues.